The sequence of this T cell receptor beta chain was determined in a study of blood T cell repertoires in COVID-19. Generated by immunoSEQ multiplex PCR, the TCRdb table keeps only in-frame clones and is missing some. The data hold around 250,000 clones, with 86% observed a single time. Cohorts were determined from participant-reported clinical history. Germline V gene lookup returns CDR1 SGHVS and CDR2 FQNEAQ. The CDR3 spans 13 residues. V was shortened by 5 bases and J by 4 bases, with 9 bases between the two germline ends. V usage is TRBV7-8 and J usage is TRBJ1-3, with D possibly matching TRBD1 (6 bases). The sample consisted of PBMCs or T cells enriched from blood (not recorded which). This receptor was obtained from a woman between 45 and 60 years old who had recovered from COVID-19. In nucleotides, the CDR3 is TGTGCCAGCAGCCTGGGACAAGGAAACACCATATATTTT. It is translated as CASSLGQGNTIYF.